The 8 T cell receptor beta chains below come from one sample, sequenced in a study of shared clonotypes between healthy human individuals. The repertoire was sequenced with immunoSEQ multiplex PCR; TCRdb's copy has only in-frame clones and lacks some. Among a few million clones, approximately 93% were seen once, and the ten largest hold 0.39%. The sample consisted of naive CD4+ T cells from PBMCs. Subset described: CD45RA+ positively selected. All receptors derive from a man aged 18-30 years in good health. Some clones in this sample may be carry-over from other donors' samples.

The genes are TRBV7-2 and TRBJ2-5; no reliable D call. V gave up 2 bases and J gave up 4 bases, with 11 bases separating them. The length of the CDR3 is 14 residues. From germline, CDR1 is SGHTA and CDR2 FQGNSA. The CDR3 loop reads CASSLFRSSETQYF. Written as DNA, the CDR3 is TGTGCCAGCAGCTTATTTCGGAGTTCAGAGACCCAGTACTTC.

The chain is built from TRBV7-3 and TRBJ2-1, with TRBD2 matching 8 bases. The CDR3 length is 16 residues. From germline, CDR1 is SGHTA and CDR2 FQGTGA. V trimming: 5 bases; J trimming: 6 bases; junction bases outside the gene matches: 12. The CDR3 reads CASSLPGGSRPNEQFF. CDR3 DNA sequence: TGTGCCAGCAGCCTCCCGGGGGGGAGCAGGCCCAATGAGCAGTTCTTC.

The chain joins TRBV7-9 to TRBJ2-5, with TRBD2 as a possible D gene (6 bases). This CDR3 is built from 12 residues. Between the trimmed V and J ends, which lost 10 bases and 5 bases, there was a span of 14 bases. The germline V gene has CDR1 SEHNR and CDR2 FQNEAQ (reference sequence). As DNA, the CDR3 is TGTGCCACTGGGGGAGGTCCGGAGACCCAGTACTTC. Amino acids: CATGGGPETQYF.

The J gene is TRBJ2-7, the V gene TRBV10-1; 10 nucleotides match TRBD1. The CDR3 covers 15 residues. V shed 10 bases and J 2 bases; nucleotides not matched to a gene: 11. The germline CDR1 and CDR2 sequences are WNHNN and SYGVQD (reference sequence). CDR3 region: CATNPQGQGTYEQYF. Here the CDR3 DNA reads TGCGCCACCAATCCGCAGGGACAGGGGACCTACGAGCAGTACTTC.

The chain couples TRBV28 to TRBJ1-1, with D possibly TRBD1 on 6 matching bases. The germline gives CDR1 MDHEN, CDR2 SYDVKM. CDR3 length equals 15 residues. V lost 4 bases, J lost 6 bases, and 18 bases lay in between. CDR3 nucleotides: TGTGCCAGCAGTTCCACAGGGTATGGGGGGTCTGAAGCTTTCTTT. As protein: CASSSTGYGGSEAFF.

V gene TRBV5-1 combines with J gene TRBJ1-4, with 9 nucleotides matching TRBD1. Germline V gives CDR1 SGHRS, CDR2 YFSETQ. The CDR3 totals 17 residues. V lost 0 bases, J lost 1 base, and 4 bases stayed unmatched. CDR3 bases: TGCGCCAGCAGCTTGGGGGGACAGGGTGTAACTAATGAAAAACTGTTTTTT. It translates to CASSLGGQGVTNEKLFF.

The chain links TRBV6-6 to TRBJ2-6; the match to TRBD2 covers 7 bases. The germline V gene has CDR1 MNHNY and CDR2 SVGAGI (reference sequence). This CDR3 is 16 amino acids long. V was clipped by 0 bases and J by 4 bases; unmatched bases: 3. Here the CDR3 DNA reads TGTGCCAGCAGTTACTCTTTAGCGGGCGGGGCCAACGTCCTGACTTTC. This gives the protein CASSYSLAGGANVLTF.

This rearrangement joins TRBV14 to TRBJ2-7; 7 bases fit TRBD2. The CDR3 sequence is 16 residues long. In germline, CDR1 is SGHDN, CDR2 FVKESK. After removal of 2 bases from V and 7 bases from J, the junction contained 14 bases not matched to a gene. CDR3 in DNA: TGTGCCAGCAGCCAACTAAGGGCGGGGGTCAACTGGGAGCAGTACTTC. Translating it yields CASSQLRAGVNWEQYF.